This TCR beta chain was found in a study of cytomegalovirus exposure and HLA in healthy donors (dated by TCRdb to about 2017). Study-wide context: An earlier analysis of some 620 of the donors reported approximately 300 Gb of sequence data and approximately 120 million unique TCR beta sequences obtained from around 190 million T cells. Donor age, sex, ethnicity and CMV serostatus were collected together with the repertoire data. In a later analysis, previously published TCR beta repertoires from 550 to 700 donors were re-analyzed and high-resolution HLA genotyping was added so that TCR occurrence patterns could be studied. Among some 400 genotyped donors of the cohort, an average of about 220,000 unique TCR beta nucleotide sequences was sequenced per donor, of which 15% to 20% were non-productive. Using immunosequencing, the study profiled T cell repertoires from 666 subjects and related those repertoires to cytomegalovirus serostatus. To predict cytomegalovirus infection status, the study brought together high-throughput TCR immunosequencing, statistical association of individual TCRs with disease status, and machine learning. Of the roughly 400 genotyped donors, roughly 85% fell in the genetic ancestry cluster associated with self-reported Caucasian donors. Every repertoire in the discovery cohort had been generated on one and the same sequencing platform. Roughly 5 DR-DQ haplotypes were handled as single units for association and clustering, since linkage in the cohort was strong. A later genetic analysis took genome-wide SNP genotypes for about 65% of the 666 donors and used that subset as a discovery cohort. In an earlier analysis of several hundred of the donors, high-throughput TCR beta sequencing was used to judge whether each TCR beta V gene segment behaved as functional or pseudogenic. The aim of the study was to test whether cataloging public T cell receptors could identify signatures of past pathogen exposure. An early release that covered several hundred HLA-typed donors contained about 300 gigabases of sequencing data and 85 million to 100 million unique TCR sequences. Rather than using new phenotypic data, the later analysis identified candidate immune exposures from TCR beta sequences and from how often those sequences occurred across donors. The number of donors typed differed by locus, with roughly 629-640 for A, B, C, DRB1 and DQB1, around 500 for DQA1, 600 to 610 for DPA1, and around 430 for DPB1. A separate validation cohort of 100 to 150 different subjects was used in addition to the roughly 640-subject first cohort. Class I and class II HLA loci were covered by the typing at four-digit resolution. Results the study describes overall, beyond this receptor: In vitro tests confirmed that a few of the cytomegalovirus-associated TCR beta chains recognize cytomegalovirus antigens. At a false discovery rate of 0.05, a later analysis linked under 20,000 TCR beta sequences to specific HLA alleles. HLA typing was unavailable for some donors at each locus, so association tests used only the typed subset. A cluster of highly shared sequence variants was judged likely to represent a technical artifact of the sequencing pipeline. In a later analysis, most CMV-associated TCR beta chains were found to appear HLA-restricted, with HLA associations seemingly driven largely by CMV exposure. Linkage disequilibrium might explain the correlated functional status among segregating V segments, but an unknown experimental factor could not be excluded. While some public TCRs were present in many individuals, most TCR sequences turned up only very rarely across donors. Because counts were too low, approximately 18 rarely observed V segments, including chromosome 9 orphons, were excluded from the earlier analysis of several hundred of the donors. The presence/absence analyses assumed that sequencing depth was roughly uniform across donors, and that assumption may not be true. A further reported finding was that TCR beta sequences accurately predicted the HLA-A and HLA-B alleles for most subjects in the first cohort. The classifier was reported to diagnose cytomegalovirus status with high specificity and sensitivity in both the original and validation cohorts. Assigning TCR associations to individual alleles was difficult when HLA alleles, especially DR and DQ, strongly co-occurred. For the cohort, immune exposure information was limited to CMV serostatus. In a later analysis, TCR association rates were found to vary across HLA loci, with the most associated TCRs seen for DRB1 alleles and the fewest for HLA-C alleles. Compared with the approximately 600-donor mean, donors in an Asian-associated ancestry cluster had fewer N-insertions in productive TCRs, according to a later genetic analysis. An association between a missense DCLRE1C variant and V-gene and J-gene trimming of TCR beta chains was found in a later genetic analysis and replicated in an independent cohort. The authors suggested that the approach could potentially be generalized to other disease states and immunological phenotypes. Only TCR beta chains were sequenced in this cohort, and the absence of alpha or paired-chain data limited detectable features. Broadly in line with IMGT annotations, most TCR beta V segments showed up in productive rearrangements about 87% or about 30% of the time in an earlier analysis of 587 of the donors. Several of the top co-occurrence clusters appeared to be linked to parvovirus B19, influenza, CMV and Epstein-Barr virus, according to a later analysis. Compared with equally common non-associated chains, HLA-associated TCR beta chains in a later analysis were more clonally expanded and had lower generation probabilities. The study gave a list of about 170 TCR beta chains associated with cytomegalovirus. Some IMGT-functional V segments, including TRBV6-2 and TRBV6-3, could not be told apart with the 87-base-pair reads, so those segments were excluded.

From the cysteine up to the phenylalanine, the CDR3 has a length of 19 residues. Only CDR3 DNA remains: 57 bases, in frame from the first base. CDR1 and CDR2, per the germline V gene, are SNHLY and FYNNEI. At the junction V is shortened by 0 bases and J by 0 bases, with 20 bases in between. The cohort was made up of 650 to 700 healthy bone marrow donors. At the time of sampling, all cohort members were nominally healthy, though unrecorded immune exposures were likely present. The donor was CMV seropositive and belonged to the group of more than 250 seropositive cohort members. A peripheral blood sample was provided by each donor, and peripheral blood mononuclear cells were used for TCR beta sequencing. The Qiagen DNeasy Blood Extraction Kit was used to extract genomic DNA from the blood cell samples. As for this clone: Its antigen remains unidentified. No per-base quality is available; no much larger clone lies one base away.

Library preparation was by the immunoSEQ multiplex PCR assay. The multiplex PCR relied on a mix of 60 forward primers for TCR Vbeta segments and 13 reverse primers for TCR Jbeta segments. A multiplex PCR assay on genomic DNA amplified the CDR3 region of rearranged TCR beta genes. Amplified TCR beta libraries were sequenced as 87-base-pair reads on the Illumina HiSeq System. The authors' analysis ran thus. A later analysis counted approximately 84 million unique TCR beta chains across the 666 repertoires, and some 11 million of these chains were shared by at least two donors. Raw reads were error-corrected and collapsed into unique sequences with a nearest-neighbor algorithm that merged closely related sequences to remove PCR and sequencing errors. Alignment of CDR3 sequences to IMGT reference sequences was used to assign V, D and J gene segments. Each retained sequence needed at least a six-nucleotide match to both a V gene segment and a J gene segment. A rearrangement counted as productive if the CDR3 had no stop codons and remained in frame with V and J, and every other rearrangement counted as non-productive. CDR3 was defined according to IMGT convention as the region running from the second conserved V-encoded cysteine to the conserved J-encoded phenylalanine. Sequences without an unambiguous match to a single V gene segment were excluded from the earlier analysis of almost 600 of the donors. An earlier analysis of fewer than 650 of the donors classified V segments as functional when productive rearrangements were above 56.7% and as segregating when the standard deviation between donors was above 5%. A statistical classification framework was built to diagnose cytomegalovirus status from the catalog of TCR beta chain sequences. V and J gene assignment, in a later analysis, came from comparing TCR nucleotide sequences with IMGT/GENE-DB human TR gene sequences. The TCRdist pipeline was used in a later analysis to assign CDR3 sequences and most-parsimonious VDJ recombination scenarios. In a later analysis, each TCR beta chain was defined by its CDR3 amino acid sequence together with its V-gene family, and reads lacking a unique V-gene family were excluded. To address suspected cross-contamination and a sequencing artifact, a later analysis removed approximately 600 highly shared, low-generation-probability nucleotide sequences. In a later analysis, a clonal expansion index was calculated for each public chain from normalized within-repertoire ranks of inferred template counts. A later analysis computed generation probabilities with a VDJ recombination model fitted to out-of-frame rearrangements, and checked the results against IGoR. A later analysis scored TCR-TCR, TCR-HLA and TCR-CMV co-occurrence with hypergeometric tests, applying a repertoire-size bias correction to TCR pairs. In a later analysis, false discovery rates were estimated by permuting HLA or CMV assignments 20 times. In a later analysis, co-occurring TCRs were grouped using DBSCAN, with TCRdist sequence similarity added in when clustering inside HLA-allele-positive subsets. Co-occurrence clustering excluded repertoires with fewer than 30,000 or more than 120,000 public chains, plus five with anomalous nucleotide sharing. The clones in this table, taken by TCRdb from immuneACCESS, are in-frame only. Not every clone is retained; where verified, under half of the shortfall comes from an unresolved V gene, and the cause of the rest is unknown. The V and J calls and the clone size are those of that table, but D and trimming were determined from the DNA. The sample table records approximately 140,000 clones; roughly three quarters of these occur just once. 6.5% to 8% of the sample lies in the top ten.

The sequence links TRBV2 to TRBJ1-2, with no confident D gene call. This TCR was recovered from a woman in her thirties or forties in good health and CMV-seropositive. Sequences were obtained from PBMCs. This receptor carries the CDR3 CASSEAYLVYLLTNYGYTF. The nucleotide sequence reads TGTGCCAGCAGTGAAGCGTATTTGGTCTACCTATTAACTAACTATGGCTACACCTTC.